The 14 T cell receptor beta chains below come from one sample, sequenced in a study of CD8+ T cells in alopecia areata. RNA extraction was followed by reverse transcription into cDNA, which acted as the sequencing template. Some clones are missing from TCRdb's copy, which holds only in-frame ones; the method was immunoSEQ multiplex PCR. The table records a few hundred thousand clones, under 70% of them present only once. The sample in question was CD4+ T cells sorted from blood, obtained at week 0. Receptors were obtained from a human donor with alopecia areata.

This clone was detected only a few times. The chain's CDR3 is CSAGVRSYEQYF. The CDR3 region has the DNA TGCAGCGCAGGGGTTCGCTCCTACGAGCAGTACTTC. The J gene is TRBJ2-7, the V gene TRBV29-1, with D possibly matching TRBD1 (6 bases). Germline V CDR1 and CDR2: SQVTM, ANQGSEA. V was shortened by 7 bases and J by 0 bases, with 10 bases between the two germline ends. The CDR3 contains 12 residues.

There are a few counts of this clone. The CDR3 region is CASTRRETTDTGELFF. The DNA for the CDR3 is TGTGCCAGCACCAGACGTGAGACGACGGACACCGGGGAGCTGTTTTTT. The V gene is TRBV5-6, the J gene TRBJ2-2, with D hard to call. Trimming cost V 6 bases and J 3 bases, with 18 bases left between them. Germline values: CDR1 SGHDT, CDR2 YYEEEE. This CDR3 is built from 16 residues. Full variable domain (remainder filled in from reference TRBV5-6 and TRBJ2-2): DAGVTQSPTHLIKTRGQQVTLRCSPKSGHDTVSWYQQALGQGPQFIFQYYEEEERQRGNFPDRFSGHQFPNYSSELNVNALLLGDSALYLCASTRRETTDTGELFFGEGSRLTVL.

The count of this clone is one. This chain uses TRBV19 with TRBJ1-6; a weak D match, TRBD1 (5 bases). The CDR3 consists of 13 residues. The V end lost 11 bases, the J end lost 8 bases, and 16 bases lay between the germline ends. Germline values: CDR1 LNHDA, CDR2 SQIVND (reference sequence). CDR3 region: CAARQGLYSPLHF. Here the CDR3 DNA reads TGTGCCGCACGGCAGGGACTATATTCACCCCTCCACTTT.

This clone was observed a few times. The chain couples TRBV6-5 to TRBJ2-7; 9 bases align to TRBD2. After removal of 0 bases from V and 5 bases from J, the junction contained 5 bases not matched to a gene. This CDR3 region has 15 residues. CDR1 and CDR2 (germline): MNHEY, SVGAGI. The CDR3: CASSYSGGGAHEQYF. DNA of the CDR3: TGTGCCAGCAGTTACTCCGGCGGGGGGGCCCACGAGCAGTACTTC.

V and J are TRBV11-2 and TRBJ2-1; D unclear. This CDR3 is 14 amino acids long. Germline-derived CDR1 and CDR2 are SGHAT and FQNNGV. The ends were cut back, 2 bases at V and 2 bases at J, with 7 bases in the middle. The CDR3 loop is CASSLKDAYNEQFF. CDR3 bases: TGTGCCAGCAGCTTAAAGGACGCCTACAATGAGCAGTTCTTC.

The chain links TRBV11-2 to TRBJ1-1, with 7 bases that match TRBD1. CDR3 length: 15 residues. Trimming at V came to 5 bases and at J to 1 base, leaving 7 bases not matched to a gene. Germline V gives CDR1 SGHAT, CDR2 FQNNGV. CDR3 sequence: CASSPTDRTNTEAFF. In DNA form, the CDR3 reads TGTGCCAGCAGCCCCACGGACAGGACGAACACTGAAGCTTTCTTT.

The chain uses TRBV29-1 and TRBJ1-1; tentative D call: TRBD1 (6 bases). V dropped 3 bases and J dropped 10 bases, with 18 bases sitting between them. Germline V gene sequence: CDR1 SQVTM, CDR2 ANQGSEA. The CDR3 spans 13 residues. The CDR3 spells CSVEVGGPLRAFF. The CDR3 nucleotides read TGCAGCGTTGAGGTAGGGGGACCCCTTCGAGCTTTCTTT.

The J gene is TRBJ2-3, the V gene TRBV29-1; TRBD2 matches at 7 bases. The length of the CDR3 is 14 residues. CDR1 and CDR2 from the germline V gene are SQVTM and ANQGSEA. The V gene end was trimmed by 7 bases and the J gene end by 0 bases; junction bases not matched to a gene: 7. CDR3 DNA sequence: TGCAGCGCGAGCCGGGGGGATAGCACAGATACGCAGTATTTT. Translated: CSASRGDSTDTQYF.

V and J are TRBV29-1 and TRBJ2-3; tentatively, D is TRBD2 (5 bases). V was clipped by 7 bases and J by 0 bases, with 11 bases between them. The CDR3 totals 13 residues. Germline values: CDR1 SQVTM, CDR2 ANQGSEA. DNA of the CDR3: TGCAGCGCCCGACTACCTAGCACAGATACGCAGTATTTT. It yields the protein CSARLPSTDTQYF.

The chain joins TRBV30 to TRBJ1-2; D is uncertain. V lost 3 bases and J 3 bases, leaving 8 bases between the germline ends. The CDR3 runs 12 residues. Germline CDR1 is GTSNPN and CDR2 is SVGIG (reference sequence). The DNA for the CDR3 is TGTGCCTGGAGCAGAGGTCACTATGGCTACACCTTC. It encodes CAWSRGHYGYTF.

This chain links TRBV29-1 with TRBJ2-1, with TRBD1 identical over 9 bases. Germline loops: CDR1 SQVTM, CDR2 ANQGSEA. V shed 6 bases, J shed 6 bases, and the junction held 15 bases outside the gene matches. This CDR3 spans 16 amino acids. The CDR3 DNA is TGCAGCGTCCAGGGGGGCCACAGGGGGCCAAGCAATGAGCAGTTCTTC. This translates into CSVQGGHRGPSNEQFF.

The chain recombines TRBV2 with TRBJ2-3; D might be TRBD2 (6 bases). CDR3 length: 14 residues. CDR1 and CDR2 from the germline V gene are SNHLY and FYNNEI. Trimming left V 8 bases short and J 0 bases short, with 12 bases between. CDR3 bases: TGTGCCAGCCGTAGCGGCACTAGCACAGATACGCAGTATTTT. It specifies CASRSGTSTDTQYF.

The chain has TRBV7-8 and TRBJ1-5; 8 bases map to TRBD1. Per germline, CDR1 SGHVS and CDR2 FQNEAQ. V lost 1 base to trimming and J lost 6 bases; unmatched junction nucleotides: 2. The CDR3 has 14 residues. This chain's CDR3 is CASSLDRGGQPQHF. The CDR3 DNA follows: TGTGCCAGCAGCTTAGACAGGGGGGGTCAGCCCCAGCATTTT.

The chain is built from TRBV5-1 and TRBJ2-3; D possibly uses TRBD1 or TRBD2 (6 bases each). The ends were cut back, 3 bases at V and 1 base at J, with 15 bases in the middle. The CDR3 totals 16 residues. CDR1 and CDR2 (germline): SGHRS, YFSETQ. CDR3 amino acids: CASSSLGGGGTDTQYF. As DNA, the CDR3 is TGCGCCAGCAGCTCCCTCGGGGGCGGGGGCACAGATACGCAGTATTTT. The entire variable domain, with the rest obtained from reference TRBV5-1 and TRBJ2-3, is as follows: KAGVTQTPRYLIKTRGQQVTLSCSPISGHRSVSWYQQTPGQGLQFLFEYFSETQRNKGNFPGRFSGRQFSNSRSEMNVSTLELGDSALYLCASSSLGGGGTDTQYFGPGTRLTVL.